This T cell receptor (beta chain) appears in the sequencing data of a study of shared T cell receptors in the human thymus. The repertoire was sequenced with immunoSEQ multiplex PCR; TCRdb's copy has only in-frame clones and lacks some. The sample lists 500,000 to 750,000 clones; 88% were seen once. A further study also used this sample, focusing on human thymus T cells. That source adds: The donors were infants in Finland with congenital heart defects, otherwise immunologically healthy. The source of the thymus tissue was resections taken during corrective heart surgery. Related work found strong thymic repertoire overlap between unrelated individuals.

The sequence was collected from a boy less than two years old with a congenital heart defect. Specimen: thymocytes.

The CDR3 bases are TGTGCCAGCAGCTTAGGACAGGGGGAAGGTCAGCCCCAGCATTTT. This encodes CASSLGQGEGQPQHF. This chain joins TRBV7-6 and TRBJ1-5, with TRBD1 identical over 9 bases. CDR1 is SGHVS, CDR2 FNYEAQ, per germline. The V and J ends lost 1 base and 6 bases, in that order; junction bases with no gene match: 4. The length of the CDR3 is 15 residues.